The TCR beta chain described here comes from a study of OX40 agonist ivuxolimab in advanced cancers. Study background: Those enrolled were less than 85% male, with a mean age of around 60 years and ages from about 20 to 85.

A note on this clone: Its antigen is as yet unknown.

Systemic immunosuppression or autoimmune disease history was grounds to exclude patients. Some clones are missing from TCRdb's copy, which holds only in-frame ones; the method was immunoSEQ multiplex PCR. The sample comprises roughly 60,000 clones, around 81% of which are singletons, and approximately 4% rests with the top ten. General study results and limits: People who partly responded at 0.1-3.0 mg/kg had some of the least clonal expansion seen.

CDR1 LGHNA and CDR2 YNFKEQ come from the germline V gene. V was shortened by 5 bases and J by 1 base, with 8 bases between the two germline ends. This CDR3 comprises 14 residues. This receptor was taken from an adult with an advanced solid tumor such as melanoma, head and neck, liver or kidney cancer. Sample: CD4+ or CD8+ T cells sorted from blood, taken in a trial of the OX40 agonist ivuxolimab. V is TRBV4-2 and J is TRBJ2-2; D is unclear. Written as DNA, the CDR3 is TGTGCCAGCAGCAAAACACAGAACACCGGGGAGCTGTTTTTT. Amino acid sequence: CASSKTQNTGELFF.